Listed below are T cell receptor beta chains from one sample, sequenced in a study of radiotherapy plus CTLA-4 blockade in lung cancer. Assay used: immunoSEQ multiplex PCR; TCRdb lists only in-frame clones, some missing. Counted here are around 80,000 clones, 84% occurring once; the ten biggest clones make up about 0.79%. Here the sequenced sample was peripheral blood, taken from a patient treated with radiotherapy plus ipilimumab. These receptors all stem from a human donor with non-small cell lung cancer who had stable disease on radiotherapy plus ipilimumab. The conserved cysteine and the conserved F or W are not part of the CDR3 here. Each record gives: V gene, CDR3 protein.

V gene: TRBV5-1
CDR3 protein: ATQSGIKTGELF

V gene: TRBV9
CDR3 protein: ASSVGYGQVYEQY

V gene: TRBV7-8
CDR3 protein: ASSPAGGLETQY

V gene: TRBV10-3
CDR3 protein: AISGRQGWMNTEAF

V gene: TRBV19
CDR3 protein: ASSIVAGLSGNTIY

V gene: TRBV30
CDR3 protein: AWAPTRGNTEAF

V gene: TRBV10-3
CDR3 protein: AISESDSRDTQY

V gene: TRBV7-6
CDR3 protein: ASSLGSSGRFYEQY

V gene: TRBV14
CDR3 protein: ASSQVPGSGYT

V gene: TRBV13
CDR3 protein: ASSFWANEKLF

V gene: TRBV9
CDR3 protein: ASSVGWDTQY

V gene: TRBV5-1
CDR3 protein: ASSPEGQGAREAF

V gene: TRBV27
CDR3 protein: ASSSLAKNIQY

V gene: TRBV28
CDR3 protein: ASSFGGGHNNQPQH

V gene: TRBV6-1
CDR3 protein: ASSAFRTGLNSPLH

V gene: TRBV7-8
CDR3 protein: ASSLDSMGAKNIQY

V gene: TRBV7-8
CDR3 protein: ASSQDRGNQPQH